This T cell receptor beta chain stems from a study of T cell responses to AZD1222 COVID-19 vaccine. Study findings and constraints: No repertoire was sampled before or during the peak T cell response, only after it. Donor demographics were predominantly white British with a female majority; clonal diversity may be underestimated. Nearly half of spike-specific TCRs reportedly go after variant regions that carry no mutations. Spike-specific TCR breadth and depth went up after people got two AZD1222 doses.

In its sample, this clone was seen once. Antigen: not known. The table came from immunoSEQ multiplex PCR; TCRdb's copy has only in-frame clones and leaves some out. The sample holds 95,000 to 110,000 clones, around nine tenths seen once. CDR1 and CDR2 from the germline V gene are DFQATT and SNEGSKA (reference sequence). The CDR3 has 13 residues. Trimming pared 3 bases from V and 2 bases from J, leaving 11 bases between. The chain carries TRBV20-1 and TRBJ2-7; D gene uncertain. The sequence was obtained from an adult in good health. The sequencing here drew on peripheral blood, taken on day 0 of AZD1222 vaccination. The CDR3 here is CSASSTSPYEQYF. The CDR3 DNA sequence: TGCAGTGCTAGTTCAACCAGCCCCTACGAGCAGTACTTC.